The sequence of this T cell receptor beta chain was determined in a study of spatial heterogeneity in lung cancer. This clonotype occurred many times. TCR cDNA molecules each carried a unique molecular identifier. A single record per CDR3 protein comes from TCRdb applying MiXCR to the 5' RACE reads. The data show about 52,000 distinct CDR3 sequences, roughly 7% seen once. Germline V gives CDR1 SGHAT, CDR2 FQNNGV. The CDR3 extends over 14 amino acids. The V gene end was trimmed by 5 bases and the J gene end by 0 bases; junction bases not matched to a gene: 3. Stated time point: blood at routine non-recurrence follow-up after resection. Unsorted whole RNA of tumor, nontumor lung or frozen PBMC was sequenced.

This sequence originates from a female donor with early-stage non-small cell lung cancer. The chain couples TRBV11-2 to TRBJ1-2; 7 nucleotides match TRBD1. The sample here was PBMCs, taken at follow-up. CDR3 protein: CASSRTGANYGYTF. The CDR3 DNA reads as TGTGCCAGCAGCCGGACAGGTGCTAACTATGGCTACACCTTC.